These 25 T cell receptor beta chains originate from one sample sequenced in a study of blood T cell repertoires in COVID-19. Libraries were prepared by immunoSEQ multiplex PCR; TCRdb keeps only in-frame clonotypes and omits some of them. The sample records about 170,000 clones, approximately 90% being singletons. The sample taken for sequencing was peripheral blood. The origin of the receptors is a man aged 18 to 29 with COVID-19, enrolled during active disease.

V gene TRBV6-2 or TRBV6-3 combines with J gene TRBJ2-3; D call uncertain. The V gene's germline CDR1 is MNHEY and CDR2 SVGEGT. There are 11 residues in the CDR3. V dropped 5 bases and J dropped 4 bases, with 4 bases sitting between them. The CDR3 sequence: CASSAADTQYF. In nucleotides, the CDR3 is TGTGCCAGCAGTGCGGCAGATACGCAGTATTTT.

This CDR3 is CASSPQFGTGDYEQYF. Here the CDR3 DNA reads TGTGCCAGCAGCCCGCAATTCGGGACAGGCGACTACGAGCAGTACTTC. The rearrangement joins TRBV7-6 to TRBJ2-7; 8 nucleotides match TRBD1. Germline assignment: CDR1 SGHVS and CDR2 FNYEAQ. The CDR3 has 16 amino acids. The junction had 12 bases not matched to a gene; V was cut back by 5 bases and J by 3 bases.

The chain employs TRBV28 and TRBJ2-1; weak D call: TRBD1 (5 bases). V lost 1 base to trimming and J lost 7 bases, with 14 bases between them. Germline CDR1 and CDR2: MDHEN and SYDVKM. This CDR3 has 15 amino acids. This CDR3 reads CASSLLLQGRNEQFF. DNA for the CDR3: TGTGCCAGCAGTTTATTATTGCAGGGTAGGAATGAGCAGTTCTTC. Full variable domain (rest looked up from reference TRBV28 and TRBJ2-1): DVKVTQSSRYLVKRTGEKVFLECVQDMDHENMFWYRQDPGLGLRLIYFSYDVKMKEKGDIPEGYSVSREKKERFSLILESASTNQTSMYLCASSLLLQGRNEQFFGPGTRLTVL.

The chain employs TRBV28 and TRBJ1-1; D gene uncertain. The CDR3 runs to 13 residues. V was trimmed by 3 bases and J by 1 base, leaving 6 bases between them. Per germline, CDR1 MDHEN and CDR2 SYDVKM. The CDR3 loop is CASSFVKNTEAFF. The CDR3 region has the DNA TGTGCCAGCAGTTTTGTAAAGAACACTGAAGCTTTCTTT.

This clone was picked up one time. The chain links TRBV7-6 to TRBJ1-5, with D unresolved. This CDR3 has 14 residues. Germline loops: CDR1 SGHVS, CDR2 FNYEAQ. The V and J ends lost 5 bases and 9 bases respectively, with 17 bases between them. The CDR3 bases are TGTGCCAGCAGCCCCGGACTGGCCCTTCGGCCCCAGCATTTT. Its protein is CASSPGLALRPQHF.

The chain uses TRBV19 and TRBJ2-1, with a tentative D call TRBD2 (6 bases). Germline values: CDR1 LNHDA, CDR2 SQIVND (reference sequence). The CDR3 has 15 residues. Trimming removed 1 base from V and 9 bases from J, with 16 bases in between. The CDR3 region is CASSIVPGREVEQFF. The CDR3 bases are TGTGCCAGTAGTATAGTCCCCGGGCGGGAAGTTGAGCAGTTCTTC.

This chain joins TRBV10-3 and TRBJ2-5, with D possibly matching TRBD2 (5 bases). This CDR3 comprises 13 residues. CDR1 is ENHRY, CDR2 SYGVKD, per germline. V shed 6 bases and J shed 1 base, with 9 bases lying between them. In DNA, the CDR3 is TGTGCCATCAGGGAAGCGGCCCAAGAGACCCAGTACTTC. Amino acid sequence: CAIREAAQETQYF.

CDR3 sequence reads: CASSIYGSTDTQYF. The CDR3 DNA sequence: TGTGCCAGTAGTATATACGGGAGCACAGATACGCAGTATTTT. This chain joins TRBV19 and TRBJ2-3; D unresolved. CDR1 is LNHDA, CDR2 SQIVND, per germline (reference sequence). The CDR3 consists of 14 residues. Trimming took off 2 bases at V and 0 bases at J, with 6 bases between the two ends.

This chain uses TRBV24-1 with TRBJ2-1, with D possibly matching TRBD1 (5 bases). The CDR3 totals 16 residues. Trimming shortened V by 3 bases and J by 0 bases, and 11 bases separated the two germline ends. Germline CDR1 and CDR2: KGHDR and SFDVKD. CDR3 DNA sequence: TGTGCCACCAGTGATCGACGACAGCCCTCCTACAATGAGCAGTTCTTC. This encodes CATSDRRQPSYNEQFF.

The chain recombines TRBV6-6 with TRBJ2-7; a weak D match, TRBD2 (6 bases). The CDR3 has 15 amino acids. Germline V lookup: CDR1 MNHNY, CDR2 SVGAGI (reference sequence). V lost 2 bases and J lost 4, with 15 bases in between. Written as DNA, the CDR3 is TGTGCCAGCAGTTACGAGGGAGGTAAACCTTACGAGCAGTACTTC. Translated, it gives CASSYEGGKPYEQYF.

The chain carries TRBV27 and TRBJ1-5; TRBD1 might be the D (6 bases). Germline loops: CDR1 MNHEY, CDR2 SMNVEV (reference sequence). This CDR3 comprises 13 residues. Trimming removed 5 bases at V and 7 bases at J, with 12 bases between. CDR3 nucleotides: TGTGCCAGCAGTATTCCGGGGGGCCAGCCCCAGCATTTT. This gives the protein CASSIPGGQPQHF.

Comments on this clone: Other nucleotide sequences from this sample produce the same CDR3. The chain couples TRBV4-3 to TRBJ2-7; 10 bases are shared with TRBD2. The CDR3 totals 16 residues. CDR1 is LGHNA, CDR2 YSLEER, per germline. The V gene end was trimmed by 0 bases and the J gene end by 1 base; junction bases not matched to a gene: 3. DNA of the CDR3: TGCGCCAGCAGCCAAGATCGACTAGCGGGTTCCTACGAGCAGTACTTC. It specifies CASSQDRLAGSYEQYF.

This chain links TRBV21-1 with TRBJ2-7; whether TRBD2, the table's D call, matches the DNA was not checked. TRBV21-1 is described as a pseudogene. There are 17 residues in the CDR3. CDR3 sequence: CASSNFRPGLAGGEQYF. CDR3 DNA: TGTGCCAGCAGCAATTTCCGGCCGGGACTAGCGGGAGGCGAGCAGTACTTC.

V usage is TRBV7-8 and J usage is TRBJ2-5; D might be TRBD2 (5 bases). The CDR3 totals 16 residues. Trimming removed 2 bases at V and 4 bases at J, with 17 bases between. Germline loops: CDR1 SGHVS, CDR2 FQNEAQ. The CDR3 is CASSLTPPGGGETQYF. The CDR3 bases are TGTGCCAGCAGCTTAACTCCTCCTGGAGGTGGAGAGACCCAGTACTTC.

The rearrangement links TRBV6-5 to TRBJ2-7, with 9 bases lining up with TRBD1. J gave up 6 bases and V 6 bases, and 9 bases lay outside the gene matches. This CDR3 has 14 amino acids. Germline CDR1 is MNHEY and CDR2 is SVGAGI. The CDR3 sequence: CASSPGDRVIEQYF. Here the CDR3 DNA reads TGTGCCAGCAGCCCGGGGGACAGGGTTATCGAGCAGTACTTC.

The chain recombines TRBV27 with TRBJ1-1, with TRBD1 as a possible D gene (6 bases). Trimming took 7 bases from V and 5 from J, leaving 14 bases between them. This CDR3 has 13 residues. Germline V gene lookup returns CDR1 MNHEY and CDR2 SMNVEV (reference sequence). The CDR3 region has the DNA TGTGCCAGCAACCTAGTCAGGGGAACTGAAGCTTTCTTT. Protein product: CASNLVRGTEAFF.

Here the CDR3 DNA reads TGTGCCACCAGAAGGGGCAGGGACTCTGGGGCCAACGTCCTGACTTTC. Its protein product is CATRRGRDSGANVLTF. V and J are TRBV15 and TRBJ2-6, with D perhaps matching TRBD1 (5 bases). This CDR3 has 16 residues. Germline CDR1 reads LNHNV; CDR2 reads YYDKDF (reference sequence). The V end lost 6 bases, the J end lost 0 bases, and 12 bases lay between the germline ends.

The chain couples TRBV9 to TRBJ2-5; maybe TRBD2 (6 bases). The CDR3 runs to 14 residues. V gave up 3 bases and J gave up 4 bases, with 13 bases separating them. Looked up from germline, CDR1 is SGDLS and CDR2 is YYNGEE. For the CDR3, the DNA is TGTGCCAGCAGCGCCGGACTATCGGTAGAGACCCAGTACTTC. Residues: CASSAGLSVETQYF.

This clone was counted only a few times. V and J are TRBV7-9 and TRBJ2-7, with D perhaps matching TRBD2 (5 bases). This CDR3 comprises 15 residues. Germline V gene data show CDR1 as SEHNR and CDR2 as FQNEAQ (reference sequence). V lost 1 base to trimming and J lost 6 bases, with 16 bases between them. CDR3: CASSLVLAGLGEQYF. The CDR3, as DNA: TGTGCCAGCAGCTTAGTTCTGGCGGGTCTCGGCGAGCAGTACTTC. The complete variable domain, with remaining parts taken from reference TRBV7-9 and TRBJ2-7, reads DTGVSQNPRHKITKRGQNVTFRCDPISEHNRLYWYRQTLGQGPEFLTYFQNEAQLEKSRLLSDRFSAERPKGSFSTLEIQRTEQGDSAMYLCASSLVLAGLGEQYFGPGTRLTVT.

V and J are TRBV27 and TRBJ1-3, with TRBD1 matching 7 bases. The CDR3 covers 18 residues. V shed 4 bases and J 0 bases; nucleotides not matched to a gene: 12. In germline, CDR1 is MNHEY, CDR2 SMNVEV (reference sequence). The CDR3 loop reads CASSYLRGRGSSGNTIYF. CDR3 sequence (DNA): TGTGCCAGCAGTTACCTTCGCGGCAGGGGGAGCTCTGGAAACACCATATATTTT.

The table lists this clone with a count of one. This chain links TRBV6-2 or TRBV6-3 with TRBJ2-2; D not certain. There are 15 residues in the CDR3. Trimming shortened V by 2 bases and J by 2 bases, and 9 bases separated the two germline ends. The germline V gene has CDR1 MNHEY and CDR2 SVGEGT. The DNA for the CDR3 is TGTGCCAGCAGTTACGTGACACTCAACACCGGGGAGCTGTTTTTT. The encoded protein is CASSYVTLNTGELFF.

The V and J genes are TRBV28 and TRBJ2-5; 8 nucleotides align to TRBD1. Germline V lookup: CDR1 MDHEN, CDR2 SYDVKM. The trim removed 4 bases at V and 1 base at J, leaving 11 bases unmatched. The CDR3 runs 17 residues. The CDR3 here is CASSSTRTGQPQETQYF. The CDR3 nucleotides are TGTGCCAGCAGTTCGACCCGGACAGGGCAACCCCAAGAGACCCAGTACTTC.

This chain connects TRBV24-1 to TRBJ2-7; D may be TRBD1 (6 bases). The CDR3 covers 15 residues. The V end was cut by 3 bases, the J end by 4 bases, with 15 bases between. The V gene's germline CDR1 is KGHDR and CDR2 SFDVKD. The DNA for the CDR3 is TGTGCCACCAGTGATGCACAGGGCGCGGCGTACGAGCAGTACTTC. Residues: CATSDAQGAAYEQYF.

This rearrangement joins TRBV29-1 to TRBJ2-6; 7 nucleotides align to TRBD1. The CDR3 runs 17 residues. The germline CDR1 and CDR2 sequences are SQVTM and ANQGSEA. Losses at the gene ends were 7 bases for V and 4 bases for J; bases not matched to a gene: 16. CDR3 loop: CSAHLGQWFGGANVLTF. CDR3 in DNA: TGCAGCGCACACTTGGGACAGTGGTTTGGAGGGGCCAACGTCCTGACTTTC.

The chain recombines TRBV11-2 with TRBJ1-5; 10 bases agree with TRBD1. V gave up 4 bases and J gave up 3 bases; unmatched junction bases: 3. Germline CDR1 reads SGHAT; CDR2 reads FQNNGV. This CDR3 region has 15 residues. CDR3: CASSSTGGDNQPQHF. In DNA form, the CDR3 reads TGTGCCAGCAGCTCGACAGGGGGCGACAATCAGCCCCAGCATTTT.